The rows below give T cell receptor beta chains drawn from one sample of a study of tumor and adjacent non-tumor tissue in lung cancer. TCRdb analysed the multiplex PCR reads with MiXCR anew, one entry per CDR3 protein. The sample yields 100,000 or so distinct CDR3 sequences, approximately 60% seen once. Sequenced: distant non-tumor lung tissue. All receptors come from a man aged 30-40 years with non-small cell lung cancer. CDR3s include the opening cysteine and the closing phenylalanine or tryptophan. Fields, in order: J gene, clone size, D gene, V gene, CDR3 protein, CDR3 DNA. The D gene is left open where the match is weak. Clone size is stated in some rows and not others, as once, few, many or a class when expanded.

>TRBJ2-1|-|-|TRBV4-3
CASSHGIGGINEQFF
TGCGCCAGCAGCCATGGGATAGGGGGAATCAATGAGCAGTTCTTC
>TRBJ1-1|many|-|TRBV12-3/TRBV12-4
CASSKWDGNTEAFF
TGTGCCAGCAGTAAGTGGGACGGGAACACTGAAGCTTTCTTT
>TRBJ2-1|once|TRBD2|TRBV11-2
CASTPTSGGYNEQFF
TGCGCCAGCACCCCGACTAGCGGGGGATACAATGAGCAGTTCTTC
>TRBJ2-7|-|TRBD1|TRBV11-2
CASSQHRQGIDDQYF
TGTGCCAGCAGCCAGCACAGACAGGGTATTGACGATCAGTACTTC
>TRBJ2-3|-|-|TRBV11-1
CGSFRVEDTQYF
TGTGGCAGCTTCAGGGTTGAAGATACGCAGTATTTT
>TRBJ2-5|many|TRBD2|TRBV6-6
CASKEREKTQYF
TGTGCCAGCAAAGAGCGGGAGAAGACCCAGTACTTC
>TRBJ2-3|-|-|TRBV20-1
CNATGGQGKRTGTQYF
TGCAATGCTACCGGAGGGCAGGGAAAAAGGACAGGTACGCAGTATTTT
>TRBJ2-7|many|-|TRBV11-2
CASSLRGEQYF
TGTGCCAGCAGCTTACGAGGGGAGCAGTACTTC
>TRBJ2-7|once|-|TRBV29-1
CSVDVGGPQYF
TGCAGCGTTGATGTGGGAGGCCCCCAATACTTC
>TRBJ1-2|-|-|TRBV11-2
CASSLEAGANYGYTF
TGTGCCAGCAGCTTAGAGGCAGGGGCTAACTATGGCTACACCTTC
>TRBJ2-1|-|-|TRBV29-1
CSVDRIGDNEQFF
TGCAGCGTCGATAGGATAGGGGACAATGAGCAGTTCTTC
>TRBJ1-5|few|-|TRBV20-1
CSARLGNSNQPQHF
TGCAGTGCTAGACTCGGGAATAGCAATCAGCCCCAGCATTTT
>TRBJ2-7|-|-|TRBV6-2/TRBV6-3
CASEAYEHYF
TGTGCGAGTGAGGCTTACGAGCACTACTTC
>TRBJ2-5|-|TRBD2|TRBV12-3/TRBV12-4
CASMRTSEETQYF
TGTGCCAGCATGCGAACTAGCGAAGAGACCCAGTACTTC
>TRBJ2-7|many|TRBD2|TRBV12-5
CASGLMRGGGNEQYF
TGTGCTAGTGGTTTAATGCGGGGGGGCGGGAACGAGCAGTACTTC
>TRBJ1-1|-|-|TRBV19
CASRDGPENTEAFF
TGTGCCAGTAGGGACGGCCCCGAGAACACTGAAGCTTTCTTT
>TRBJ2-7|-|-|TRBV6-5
CASSYSGRDSYEQYF
TGTGCCAGCAGTTACTCTGGCAGGGACTCCTACGAGCAGTACTTC
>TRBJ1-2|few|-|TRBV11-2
CASSRSVVTNYGYTF
TGTGCCAGCAGCAGGTCGGTAGTCACTAACTATGGCTATACCTTC